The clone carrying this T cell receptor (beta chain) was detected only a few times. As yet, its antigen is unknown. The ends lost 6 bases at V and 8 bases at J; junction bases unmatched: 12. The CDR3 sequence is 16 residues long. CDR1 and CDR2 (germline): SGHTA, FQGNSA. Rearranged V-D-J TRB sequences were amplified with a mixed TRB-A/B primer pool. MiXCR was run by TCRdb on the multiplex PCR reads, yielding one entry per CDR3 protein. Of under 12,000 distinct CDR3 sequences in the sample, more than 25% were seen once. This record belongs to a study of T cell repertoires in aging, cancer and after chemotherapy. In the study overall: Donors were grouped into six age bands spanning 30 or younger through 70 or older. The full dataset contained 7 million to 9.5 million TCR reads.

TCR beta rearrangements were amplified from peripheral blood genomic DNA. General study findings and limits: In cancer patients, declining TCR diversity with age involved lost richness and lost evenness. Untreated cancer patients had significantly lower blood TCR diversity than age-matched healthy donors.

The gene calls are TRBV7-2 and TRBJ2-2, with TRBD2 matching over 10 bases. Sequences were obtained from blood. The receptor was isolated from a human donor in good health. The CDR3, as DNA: TGTGCCAGCAGTTACCCTAGCGGGAGAACTAGGGGGGAGCTGTTTTTT. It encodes CASSYPSGRTRGELFF.